The T cell receptor (delta chain) under discussion was sequenced for a study of Vδ1+ human thymocytes. There are a few counts of this clone. The antigen is not known. The template was reverse-transcribed extracted RNA. CDR3 amplicons came from multiplex PCR with pooled V-gene forward and constant-region reverse primers. TCRdb re-called the multiplex PCR reads via CATT. The sample yields around 56,000 delta-chain clones, roughly 16% seen once. J lost 0 bases, V lost 0 bases, and 27 bases had no gene match. Germline V gene lookup returns CDR1 TSWWSYY and CDR2 QGS. The CDR3 contains 24 residues. Findings of the study overall: Around a fifth of thymic delta-chain sequences were Vdelta2, with few Vdelta3, unlike blood Vdelta1+ controls. Thymic TRG and TRD repertoires appeared highly polyclonal, with Gaussian CDR3 length distributions.

Sequencing input: Vdelta1+ gamma-delta thymocytes from the thymus. Subset here: FACS-sorted CD3+ TCRalphabeta- TCRVdelta1+ TCRVdelta2- thymocytes. V gene TRDV1 combines with J gene TRDJ1; TRDD3 matches 8 bases. This clonotype was sampled from a girl less than two years old who had congenital heart surgery. The CDR3 here is CALGELGSTVPLWGYRRYTDKLIF. CDR3 bases: TGTGCTCTTGGGGAACTCGGGTCCACCGTACCCCTCTGGGGATACCGCCGGTACACCGATAAACTCATCTTT.